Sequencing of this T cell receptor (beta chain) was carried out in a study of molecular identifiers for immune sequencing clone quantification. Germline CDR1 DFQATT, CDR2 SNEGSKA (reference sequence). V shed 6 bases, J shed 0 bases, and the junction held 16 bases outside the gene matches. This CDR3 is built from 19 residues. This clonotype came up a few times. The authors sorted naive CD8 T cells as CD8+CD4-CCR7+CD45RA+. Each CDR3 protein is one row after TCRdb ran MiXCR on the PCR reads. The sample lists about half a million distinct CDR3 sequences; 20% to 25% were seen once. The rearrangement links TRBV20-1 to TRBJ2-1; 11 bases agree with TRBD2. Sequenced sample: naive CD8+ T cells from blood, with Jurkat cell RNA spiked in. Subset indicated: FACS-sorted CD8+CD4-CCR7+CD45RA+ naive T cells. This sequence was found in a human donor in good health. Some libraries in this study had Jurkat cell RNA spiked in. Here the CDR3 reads CSARARPGLAVSSYNEQFF. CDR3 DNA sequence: TGCAGTGCCCGCGCTCGACCGGGACTAGCGGTTAGCTCCTACAATGAGCAGTTCTTC.